A selection of T cell receptor beta chains follows, all from one sample in a study of OX40 agonist ivuxolimab in advanced cancers. Sequenced by immunoSEQ multiplex PCR; TCRdb stores in-frame clones only, minus some. Here the sample spans some 100,000 clones, 90% to 95% being singletons. The sequencing used CD4+ or CD8+ T cells sorted from blood, collected in a trial of the OX40 agonist ivuxolimab. Every receptor here comes from an adult with an advanced solid tumor such as melanoma, head and neck, liver or kidney cancer. Both conserved end residues are part of each CDR3. Each record gives: J gene, D gene, clone size, CDR3 length, V gene, CDR3 DNA, CDR3 protein. The D gene is left open where the match is weak. Where a row states a size, it is once, few, many or the class of an expanded clone; other rows omit it.

J gene: TRBJ2-1; D gene: .; clone size: .; CDR3 length: 15; V gene: TRBV7-3; CDR3 DNA: TGTGCCAGCAGCTTAATGGGACTCTCCTACAATGAGCAGTTCTTC; CDR3 protein: CASSLMGLSYNEQFF
J gene: TRBJ2-7; D gene: .; clone size: .; CDR3 length: 13; V gene: TRBV5-4; CDR3 DNA: TGTGCCAGCACCCAAAGCGGGCGGCACGAGCAGTACTTC; CDR3 protein: CASTQSGRHEQYF
J gene: TRBJ1-2; D gene: .; clone size: .; CDR3 length: 15; V gene: TRBV5-1; CDR3 DNA: TGCGCCAGCAGCTTGGGGGACACCGGCGGGTATGGCTACACCTTC; CDR3 protein: CASSLGDTGGYGYTF
J gene: TRBJ2-3; D gene: TRBD2; clone size: few; CDR3 length: 16; V gene: TRBV9; CDR3 DNA: TGTGCCAGCAGCGCGGGGCTAGCGGGAGAGGTGGATACGCAGTATTTT; CDR3 protein: CASSAGLAGEVDTQYF
J gene: TRBJ2-3; D gene: .; clone size: .; CDR3 length: 15; V gene: TRBV2; CDR3 DNA: TGTGCCAGCAGTGAAGCTGAGGCTGTCACAGATACGCAGTATTTT; CDR3 protein: CASSEAEAVTDTQYF
J gene: TRBJ2-1; D gene: TRBD2; clone size: .; CDR3 length: 15; V gene: TRBV4-2; CDR3 DNA: TGTGCCAGCAGATCCAGCGGGAGGCCGTACAATGAGCAGTTCTTC; CDR3 protein: CASRSSGRPYNEQFF
J gene: TRBJ1-1; D gene: .; clone size: .; CDR3 length: 15; V gene: TRBV7-9; CDR3 DNA: TGTGCCAGCAGCTTAGCGCGGGGGGCCGGCACTGAAGCTTTCTTT; CDR3 protein: CASSLARGAGTEAFF
J gene: TRBJ2-5; D gene: .; clone size: .; CDR3 length: 14; V gene: TRBV7-9; CDR3 DNA: TGTGCCAGCGCCATAGGGTACATTCAAGAGACCCAGTACTTC; CDR3 protein: CASAIGYIQETQYF
J gene: TRBJ2-2; D gene: TRBD1; clone size: .; CDR3 length: 13; V gene: TRBV7-2; CDR3 DNA: TGTGCCATCGGGACAGGTTTGACCGGGGAGCTGTTTTTT; CDR3 protein: CAIGTGLTGELFF
J gene: TRBJ1-2; D gene: TRBD1; clone size: once; CDR3 length: 14; V gene: TRBV14; CDR3 DNA: TGTGCCAGCAGCCTCTTCGACAGGGCATATGGCTACACCTTC; CDR3 protein: CASSLFDRAYGYTF
J gene: TRBJ2-7; D gene: .; clone size: .; CDR3 length: 16; V gene: TRBV7-2; CDR3 DNA: TGTGCCAGCAGCTTACGGCGCGGGCACCCCGGCTACGAGCAGTACTTC; CDR3 protein: CASSLRRGHPGYEQYF
J gene: TRBJ2-1; D gene: TRBD2; clone size: .; CDR3 length: 14; V gene: TRBV9; CDR3 DNA: TGTGCCAGCAGCGCGGGACTAGCTGGAAATGAGCAGTTCTTC; CDR3 protein: CASSAGLAGNEQFF
J gene: TRBJ2-7; D gene: .; clone size: .; CDR3 length: 17; V gene: TRBV5-8; CDR3 DNA: TGTGCCAGCAGCTTAGAACATACCGGGACTTACTCCTACGAGCAGTACTTC; CDR3 protein: CASSLEHTGTYSYEQYF
J gene: TRBJ1-1; D gene: TRBD1; clone size: .; CDR3 length: 18; V gene: TRBV27; CDR3 DNA: TGTGCCAGCAGTTTATTCCTTCGACAGGGTAAGAGGGGAACTGAAGCTTTCTTT; CDR3 protein: CASSLFLRQGKRGTEAFF
J gene: TRBJ1-3; D gene: .; clone size: .; CDR3 length: 14; V gene: TRBV18; CDR3 DNA: TGTGCCAGCTCACCATCAGGGTTGGGAAACACCATATATTTT; CDR3 protein: CASSPSGLGNTIYF
J gene: TRBJ2-3; D gene: .; clone size: .; CDR3 length: 14; V gene: TRBV9; CDR3 DNA: TGTGCCAGCAGCGTAGACAGCAGCACAGATACGCAGTATTTT; CDR3 protein: CASSVDSSTDTQYF
J gene: TRBJ2-7; D gene: TRBD1; clone size: .; CDR3 length: 14; V gene: TRBV6-5; CDR3 DNA: TGTGCCAGCAGTTACGGGACAGGGGGCGAAGAGCAGTACTTC; CDR3 protein: CASSYGTGGEEQYF
J gene: TRBJ1-1; D gene: .; clone size: .; CDR3 length: 14; V gene: TRBV7-9; CDR3 DNA: TGTGCCAGCAGCTTAGGGCCCATGGGAACTGAAGCTTTCTTT; CDR3 protein: CASSLGPMGTEAFF
J gene: TRBJ1-5; D gene: TRBD1; clone size: .; CDR3 length: 13; V gene: TRBV28; CDR3 DNA: TGTGCCAGCACCACAGGGGTGTGGCAGCCCCAGCATTTT; CDR3 protein: CASTTGVWQPQHF
J gene: TRBJ1-3; D gene: .; clone size: .; CDR3 length: 15; V gene: TRBV10-1; CDR3 DNA: TGCGCCAGGGTACCATTGACAGGCTCTGGAAACACCATATATTTT; CDR3 protein: CARVPLTGSGNTIYF
J gene: TRBJ2-5; D gene: .; clone size: .; CDR3 length: 14; V gene: TRBV30; CDR3 DNA: TGTGCCTGGAGTGTAGGACATTTCCAAGAGACCCAGTACTTC; CDR3 protein: CAWSVGHFQETQYF
J gene: TRBJ1-3; D gene: .; clone size: .; CDR3 length: 16; V gene: TRBV7-2; CDR3 DNA: TGTGCCAGCAGCTTAGGGGGGTTAGACTCTGGAAACACCATATATTTT; CDR3 protein: CASSLGGLDSGNTIYF
J gene: TRBJ2-1; D gene: TRBD2; clone size: .; CDR3 length: 18; V gene: TRBV4-1; CDR3 DNA: TGCGCCAGCAGCCAAGTGCTCCCCCCCCGCGGGAGAGGCGGTGAGCAGTTCTTC; CDR3 protein: CASSQVLPPRGRGGEQFF
J gene: TRBJ2-3; D gene: TRBD2; clone size: .; CDR3 length: 15; V gene: TRBV7-2; CDR3 DNA: TGTGCCAGCAGCCCCAGCCCGGGACTAGCGGATACGCAGTATTTT; CDR3 protein: CASSPSPGLADTQYF
J gene: TRBJ2-7; D gene: .; clone size: .; CDR3 length: 14; V gene: TRBV7-9; CDR3 DNA: TGTGCCAGCAACCCACTAATGGGAGGGGGCGAGCAGTACTTC; CDR3 protein: CASNPLMGGGEQYF
J gene: TRBJ1-2; D gene: TRBD1; clone size: .; CDR3 length: 11; V gene: TRBV29-1; CDR3 DNA: TGCAGCGTTGGACAGGGTGATGGCTACACCTTC; CDR3 protein: CSVGQGDGYTF
J gene: TRBJ2-7; D gene: .; clone size: .; CDR3 length: 13; V gene: TRBV7-2; CDR3 DNA: TGTGCCAGCAGCTTGGGTACATGGGTTGACCAGTACTTC; CDR3 protein: CASSLGTWVDQYF
J gene: TRBJ1-1; D gene: .; clone size: .; CDR3 length: 14; V gene: TRBV2; CDR3 DNA: TGTGCCAGCAGTACTGACAGGCTTGCGGGTGAAGCTTTCTTT; CDR3 protein: CASSTDRLAGEAFF
J gene: TRBJ2-1; D gene: .; clone size: .; CDR3 length: 14; V gene: TRBV1; CDR3 DNA: TGCACCAGCAGCCAAGATGAAGCGGTCTATGAGCAGTTCTTC; CDR3 protein: CTSSQDEAVYEQFF
J gene: TRBJ2-7; D gene: TRBD1; clone size: once; CDR3 length: 15; V gene: TRBV4-3; CDR3 DNA: TGCGCCAGCAGCCAATTAGTGACAGGGGCCCAGATCCTGTACTTC; CDR3 protein: CASSQLVTGAQILYF
J gene: TRBJ2-7; D gene: .; clone size: .; CDR3 length: 15; V gene: TRBV6-5; CDR3 DNA: TGTGCCAGCAGTCGGAAGGGGGGAAGGTCCTACGAGCAGTACTTC; CDR3 protein: CASSRKGGRSYEQYF
J gene: TRBJ2-5; D gene: .; clone size: once; CDR3 length: 14; V gene: TRBV28; CDR3 DNA: TGTGCCAGCAGCACTACAGGAGGGTGGGAGACCCAGTACTTC; CDR3 protein: CASSTTGGWETQYF
J gene: TRBJ2-3; D gene: TRBD2; clone size: few; CDR3 length: 15; V gene: TRBV6-6; CDR3 DNA: TGTGCCAGCAGCCCTAGCGGGAAACTTACAGATACGCAGTATTTT; CDR3 protein: CASSPSGKLTDTQYF
J gene: TRBJ2-5; D gene: .; clone size: once; CDR3 length: 15; V gene: TRBV4-3; CDR3 DNA: TGCGCCAGCAGCCAAGTGGGGTTGGGCCAAGAGACCCAGTACTTC; CDR3 protein: CASSQVGLGQETQYF
J gene: TRBJ2-3; D gene: .; clone size: .; CDR3 length: 17; V gene: TRBV4-3; CDR3 DNA: TGCGCCAGCAGCCAAGATGTGGGCGGAAGAGGAATAGATACGCAGTATTTT; CDR3 protein: CASSQDVGGRGIDTQYF
J gene: TRBJ2-5; D gene: .; clone size: once; CDR3 length: 16; V gene: TRBV19; CDR3 DNA: TGTGCCAGTAGTATAGGTTTAGGGAGGAGAGGGGAGACCCAGTACTTC; CDR3 protein: CASSIGLGRRGETQYF
J gene: TRBJ2-2; D gene: TRBD2; clone size: once; CDR3 length: 15; V gene: TRBV30; CDR3 DNA: TGTGCCTGGAGTCCGGGACTAGCGGGAGCCGGGGAGCTGTTTTTT; CDR3 protein: CAWSPGLAGAGELFF
J gene: TRBJ2-1; D gene: .; clone size: .; CDR3 length: 14; V gene: TRBV10-3; CDR3 DNA: TGTGCCATCAGTGAAGCGCAAAGTCACAATGAGCAGTTCTTC; CDR3 protein: CAISEAQSHNEQFF
J gene: TRBJ2-3; D gene: .; clone size: .; CDR3 length: 17; V gene: TRBV5-1; CDR3 DNA: TGCGCCAGCAGCTTGTCCGGGAGTCGGACAGACACAGATACGCAGTATTTT; CDR3 protein: CASSLSGSRTDTDTQYF
J gene: TRBJ2-1; D gene: .; clone size: once; CDR3 length: 14; V gene: TRBV5-4; CDR3 DNA: TGTGCCAGCAGCCCGCGGCAGGACGACAATGAGCAGTTCTTC; CDR3 protein: CASSPRQDDNEQFF
J gene: TRBJ1-1; D gene: .; clone size: .; CDR3 length: 14; V gene: TRBV29-1; CDR3 DNA: TGCAGCGTTGTAAAACGACGGGCATGGGGGGAAGCTTTCTTT; CDR3 protein: CSVVKRRAWGEAFF
J gene: TRBJ2-3; D gene: .; clone size: .; CDR3 length: 15; V gene: TRBV19; CDR3 DNA: TGTGCCAGTAGTATAGCCCGCAGACTCTCAGATACGCAGTATTTT; CDR3 protein: CASSIARRLSDTQYF
J gene: TRBJ1-1; D gene: .; clone size: .; CDR3 length: 14; V gene: TRBV6-6; CDR3 DNA: TGTGCCAGCAGTTCCCCCCGCAGGAACACTGAAGCTTTCTTT; CDR3 protein: CASSSPRRNTEAFF
J gene: TRBJ1-1; D gene: TRBD1; clone size: .; CDR3 length: 15; V gene: TRBV9; CDR3 DNA: TGTGCCAGCAGCGCGTGGGACAGCTGGGGCACTGAAGCTTTCTTT; CDR3 protein: CASSAWDSWGTEAFF
J gene: TRBJ2-1; D gene: .; clone size: .; CDR3 length: 16; V gene: TRBV7-8; CDR3 DNA: TGTGCCAGCAGCGCAGCCGGGACATTCTCCTACAATGAGCAGTTCTTC; CDR3 protein: CASSAAGTFSYNEQFF
J gene: TRBJ2-3; D gene: TRBD2; clone size: .; CDR3 length: 15; V gene: TRBV4-2; CDR3 DNA: TGTGCCAGCAGCCTGGGACTAGCGGACACAGATACGCAGTATTTT; CDR3 protein: CASSLGLADTDTQYF
J gene: TRBJ1-1; D gene: .; clone size: .; CDR3 length: 14; V gene: TRBV19; CDR3 DNA: TGTGCCAGTAGTATAAGGCCAGTGAACACTGAAGCTTTCTTT; CDR3 protein: CASSIRPVNTEAFF
J gene: TRBJ2-5; D gene: .; clone size: .; CDR3 length: 13; V gene: TRBV7-8; CDR3 DNA: TGTGCCAGCAGCGCCGGTCGCGGGGAGACCCAGTACTTC; CDR3 protein: CASSAGRGETQYF
J gene: TRBJ1-2; D gene: .; clone size: .; CDR3 length: 15; V gene: TRBV14; CDR3 DNA: TGTGCCAGCAGCCAAGATCCCGGAAGTTACTATGGCTACACCTTC; CDR3 protein: CASSQDPGSYYGYTF
J gene: TRBJ2-5; D gene: .; clone size: .; CDR3 length: 13; V gene: TRBV29-1; CDR3 DNA: TGCAGCGTTGCACCCACAGGCCAAGAGACCCAGTACTTC; CDR3 protein: CSVAPTGQETQYF
J gene: TRBJ2-1; D gene: .; clone size: .; CDR3 length: 16; V gene: TRBV21-1; CDR3 DNA: TGTGCCAGCAGCAAAGGTACTACCGAAACCTACAATGAGCAGTTCTTC; CDR3 protein: CASSKGTTETYNEQFF
J gene: TRBJ2-7; D gene: .; clone size: .; CDR3 length: 10; V gene: TRBV27; CDR3 DNA: TGTGCCAGCAGTTGTCTGAAGCAGTACTTC; CDR3 protein: CASSCLKQYF
J gene: TRBJ2-6; D gene: TRBD1; clone size: .; CDR3 length: 16; V gene: TRBV19; CDR3 DNA: TGTGCCAGTAGTCTGACAGGGGGCTTCGGGGCCAACGTCCTGACTTTC; CDR3 protein: CASSLTGGFGANVLTF